The 25 T cell receptor beta chains listed next were all sequenced from one sample in a study of blood T cells in healthy people across ages (dated by TCRdb to between 2014 and 2017). The method was 5' RACE. A second PCR of about 6 to 11 cycles was run with a J-beta primer mix and a sample-barcoded 5' primer. The raw public reads went through TCRdb reprocessing: fastp at Q25, MiXCR clone calling, in-frame beta chains kept. One record per CDR3 amino acid sequence lists the most common genes and DNA. The sample table shows 1.8 million or so distinct CDR3 sequences, and about two fifths are seen once. The ten most abundant clones make up more than 20% of the sample. The material sequenced was blood. These receptors all stem from a human donor in good health.

A word on this clonotype: Sequence at one end of the junction differs from germline and may be a read error. This sequence joins TRBV3-1 and TRBJ2-5; D is ambiguous. CDR1 and CDR2 from the germline V gene are LGHDT and YNNKEL (reference sequence). The CDR3 is 13 amino acids. The CDR3 spells CASSQYAQGTQYF. The CDR3 bases are TGTGCCAGCAGCCAATACGCCCAAGGGACCCAGTACTTC.

This clonotype showed up many times. The chain is built from TRBV4-3 and TRBJ2-1, with D hard to call. The germline V gene has CDR1 LGHNA and CDR2 YSLEER. Trimming shortened V by 1 base and J by 7 bases, and 11 bases separated the two germline ends. CDR3 length: 14 amino acids. The CDR3 is CASSQADGRNEQFF. The CDR3 DNA is TGCGCCAGCAGCCAAGCCGACGGTAGGAATGAGCAGTTCTTC.

The chain carries TRBV24-1 and TRBJ2-6; D gene unclear. The V end was cut by 5 bases, the J end by 0 bases, with 7 bases between. The CDR3 covers 15 residues. The V gene's germline CDR1 is KGHDR and CDR2 SFDVKD. This CDR3 is CATSGSGSGANVLTF. CDR3 in DNA: TGTGCCACCAGTGGGTCGGGCTCTGGGGCCAACGTCCTGACTTTC.

This chain joins TRBV3-1 and TRBJ2-5; D unclear. The CDR3 contains 13 residues. V lost 5 bases, J lost 4 bases, and 11 bases lay in between. CDR1 is LGHDT and CDR2 is YNNKEL in the germline V gene (reference sequence). CDR3 nucleotides: TGTGCCAGCAGCAACGTCCGCTCAGAGACCCAGTACTTC. It encodes CASSNVRSETQYF.

The chain is built from TRBV6-1 and TRBJ2-4; D not certain. The CDR3 is 14 amino acids. The V end was cut by 7 bases, the J end by 0 bases, with 10 bases between. Germline loops: CDR1 MNHNS, CDR2 SASEGT. CDR3 DNA sequence: TGTGCCAGCAAGGTCTTGCTAGCCAAAAACATTCAGTACTTC. This gives the protein CASKVLLAKNIQYF.

This chain links TRBV12-3 or TRBV12-4 with TRBJ1-1, with TRBD1 matching 7 bases. The CDR3 totals 15 residues. V shed 3 bases and J 5 bases; nucleotides not matched to a gene: 9. DNA for the CDR3: TGTGCCAGCAGTTTTGCCTCAGGGGGGTGGACTGAAGCTTTCTTT. It yields the protein CASSFASGGWTEAFF.

The genes are TRBV3-1 and TRBJ2-1; D is possibly TRBD1 (6 bases). Trimming stripped 3 bases from V and 7 bases from J, with 22 bases between. The CDR3 runs to 17 residues. From germline, CDR1 is LGHDT and CDR2 YNNKEL (reference sequence). The CDR3 DNA reads as TGTGCCAGCAGCCAGAAATCGGAGTACAGGGTTGTTAATGAGCAGTTCTTC. Amino acid sequence: CASSQKSEYRVVNEQFF.

The chain has TRBV4-2 and TRBJ2-5; D could derive from TRBD1 or TRBD2 (5 bases each). V was trimmed by 3 bases and J by 5 bases, leaving 16 bases between them. The CDR3 has 15 residues. Germline CDR1 reads LGHNA; CDR2 reads YNFKEQ. This CDR3 is CASSHTNGGEETQYF. The CDR3 DNA reads as TGTGCCAGCAGCCACACAAATGGGGGTGAGGAGACCCAGTACTTC.

The chain links TRBV7-6 to TRBJ1-2; 8 bases are shared with TRBD1. CDR1 and CDR2 (germline): SGHVS, FNYEAQ. The CDR3 runs to 16 residues. V lost 5 bases to trimming and J lost 6 bases; unmatched junction nucleotides: 14. The DNA for the CDR3 is TGTGCCAGCAGCCCCGGGACAGGTACCGAATTCGATGGCTACACCTTC. This sequence encodes CASSPGTGTEFDGYTF.

This chain links TRBV12-3 or TRBV12-4 with TRBJ1-3; TRBD1 agrees at 8 bases. The CDR3 is 17 residues long. With V trimmed by 5 bases and J by 0 bases, 9 bases remained unmatched. CDR3 region: CASSPPRGQLSGNTIYF. CDR3 in DNA: TGTGCCAGCAGTCCACCCAGGGGGCAACTCTCTGGAAACACCATATATTTT.

This clonotype was seen a handful of times. The rearrangement joins TRBV9 to TRBJ2-1; no definite D call. This CDR3 has 15 amino acids. Germline values: CDR1 SGDLS, CDR2 YYNGEE. With 4 bases removed from V and 4 bases from J, the gap between germline ends came to 15 bases. The CDR3 loop is CASSPLYSTYNEQFF. In DNA form, the CDR3 reads TGTGCCAGCAGCCCCCTGTACTCCACTTACAATGAGCAGTTCTTC.

This clonotype was seen a few times. The chain uses TRBV15 and TRBJ2-4; D is ambiguous. Gene TRBJ2-7 matches the end of the DNA better, so the J call may be wrong. Germline-derived CDR1 and CDR2 are LNHNV and YYDKDF (reference sequence). CDR3 size: 15 residues. CDR3: CATSRDELRVDEQYF. The CDR3 DNA reads TGTGCCACCAGCAGGGACGAACTTCGGGTCGACGAGCAGTACTTC.

The V call is TRBV5-1, the J call TRBJ2-2; 9 bases map to TRBD1. The J segment lost 6 bases and the V segment lost 3 bases, leaving 18 bases of the junction unmatched. CDR3 length equals 19 residues. The V gene's germline CDR1 is SGHRS and CDR2 YFSETQ. As DNA, the CDR3 is TGCGCCAGCAGCTACCCCATGACAGGGGGAAGGAAGGTGGCCGGGGAGCTGTTTTTT. It codes for CASSYPMTGGRKVAGELFF.

This clonotype has more than one count but fewer than ten. The V gene is TRBV5-1, the J gene TRBJ2-4; maybe TRBD1 (6 bases). V was trimmed by 2 bases and J by 5 bases, leaving 14 bases between them. This CDR3 spans 15 amino acids. CDR1 and CDR2 (germline): SGHRS, YFSETQ. The CDR3 loop is CASSLGTKLQNIQYF. CDR3 in DNA: TGCGCCAGCAGCTTAGGGACAAAACTTCAAAACATTCAGTACTTC.

This chain uses TRBV6-2 or TRBV6-3 with TRBJ1-1, with D unresolved. Trimming removed 2 bases at V and 1 base at J, with 8 bases between. There are 14 residues in the CDR3. Germline CDR1 MNHEY, CDR2 SVGEGT. CDR3: CASSYGRENTEAFF. The CDR3 coding sequence is TGTGCCAGCAGTTACGGCAGAGAGAACACTGAAGCTTTCTTT.

The CDR3 DNA reads TGTGCCACCAGCAGTAATCTAGCGGGGGGGTGGGAGACCCAGTACTTC. This gives the protein CATSSNLAGGWETQYF. The chain couples TRBV15 to TRBJ2-5; TRBD2 matches at 12 bases. Germline-derived CDR1 and CDR2 are LNHNV and YYDKDF (reference sequence). V lost 3 bases and J lost 5; bases outside the gene matches: 7. The CDR3 length is 16 residues.

The CDR3 spells CASSQDGVFYGYTF. Written as DNA, the CDR3 is TGCGCCAGCAGCCAAGATGGGGTGTTCTATGGCTACACCTTC. This sequence joins TRBV4-1 and TRBJ1-2; D is undetermined. The germline V and J ends were trimmed by 0 bases and 4 bases, with 9 bases remaining between them. The CDR3 extends over 14 amino acids. Germline CDR1 is MGHRA and CDR2 is YSYEKL.

This chain links TRBV4-3 with TRBJ2-7; TRBD2 is a possible D gene (6 bases). The CDR3 has 16 residues. V was trimmed by 3 bases and J by 1 base, leaving 16 bases between them. Germline V gene sequence: CDR1 LGHNA, CDR2 YSLEER. The CDR3, as DNA: TGCGCCAGCAGCCATTCTTGGACGGGGGAATCCTACGAGCAGTACTTC. It is translated as CASSHSWTGESYEQYF.

This chain connects TRBV5-1 to TRBJ2-3; D possibly matches TRBD1 or TRBD2 (5 bases each). Germline CDR1 is SGHRS and CDR2 is YFSETQ. This CDR3 region has 14 residues. Trimming removed 7 bases from V and 0 bases from J, with 12 bases in between. The CDR3 here is CASFTGQSTDTQYF. DNA for the CDR3: TGCGCCAGCTTTACGGGGCAGAGCACAGATACGCAGTATTTT.

The V and J genes are TRBV20-1 and TRBJ1-4; TRBD1 matches at 10 bases. CDR1 is DFQATT, CDR2 SNEGSKA, per germline (reference sequence). The trim removed 3 bases at V and 7 bases at J, leaving 11 bases unmatched. CDR3 length equals 16 residues. CDR3 sequence reads: CSASGTGDLLAEKLFF. As DNA, the CDR3 is TGCAGTGCTAGTGGGACAGGGGATCTTCTTGCTGAAAAACTGTTTTTT.

The CDR3 nucleotides are TGCAGCGTTGATACTTACGCCCAGGACAAGAGTGGCTACACCTTC. Protein product: CSVDTYAQDKSGYTF. The chain links TRBV29-1 to TRBJ1-2, with D maybe TRBD1 (5 bases). CDR1 SQVTM and CDR2 ANQGSEA come from the germline V gene. Deletions cut 3 bases from V and 7 bases from J, with 21 bases between. This CDR3 region has 15 residues.

The chain carries TRBV6-1 and TRBJ1-2, with 9 positions matching TRBD1. Per germline, CDR1 MNHNS and CDR2 SASEGT. Trimming took 1 base from V and 4 from J; bases not matched to a gene: 7. The CDR3 contains 16 residues. The CDR3 region has the DNA TGTGCCAGCAGTGAAGGGGGACAGGGACGCGTCTATGGCTACACCTTC. As protein: CASSEGGQGRVYGYTF.

This clonotype appeared a few times. The V gene is TRBV4-1, the J gene TRBJ1-2; possibly TRBD1 for D (5 bases). Per the germline V gene, CDR1 is MGHRA and CDR2 is YSYEKL. The length of the CDR3 is 16 residues. V lost 5 bases and J lost 0, with 16 bases in between. Written as DNA, the CDR3 is TGCGCCAGCAGCTTAATAGGAGGGACTACTAACTATGGCTACACCTTC. It yields the protein CASSLIGGTTNYGYTF.

The chain is built from TRBV4-1 and TRBJ2-6; 7 nucleotides align to TRBD1. After removal of 4 bases from V and 2 bases from J, the junction contained 5 bases not matched to a gene. The CDR3 totals 16 residues. Germline CDR1 and CDR2: MGHRA and YSYEKL. In DNA, the CDR3 is TGCGCCAGCAGCCCAACAGGGGTGGCTGGGGCCAACGTCCTGACTTTC. As protein: CASSPTGVAGANVLTF.

This chain uses TRBV29-1 with TRBJ2-3, with 7 bases matching TRBD1. The length of the CDR3 is 15 residues. V lost 6 bases, J lost 3 bases, and 12 bases stayed unmatched. Germline loops: CDR1 SQVTM, CDR2 ANQGSEA. In DNA form, the CDR3 reads TGCAGCGTCTGGGGTGGGACAGAGAATACAGATACGCAGTATTTT. Amino acids: CSVWGGTENTDTQYF.